Listed below are T cell receptor beta chains from one sample, sequenced in a study of blood T cells in healthy people across ages. From the 5' RACE reads, TCRdb called clonotypes with MiXCR, one entry per CDR3 protein. The sample shows about 1.1 million distinct CDR3 sequences, less than 45% of them seen only once. Sequencing input: blood. Receptors were obtained from a man younger than 30 in good health. The CDR3 runs from the conserved cysteine through the conserved F or W. Each record gives: V gene, J gene, clone size, D gene, CDR3 protein, CDR3 DNA. A D gene is named only where the DNA matches it firmly. The size entry is marked missing in some rows and otherwise reads once, few, many or a size class.

V: TRBV20-1
J: TRBJ2-1
size: .
D: .
CDR3: CSARGVAYNGQFF
DNA: TGCAGTGCTAGAGGCGTAGCCTACAATGGGCAGTTCTTC

V: TRBV7-9
J: TRBJ2-7
size: .
D: .
CDR3: CASSSPPDGTNPSEQYF
DNA: TGTGCCAGCAGCAGCCCACCGGACGGGACAAATCCGTCCGAGCAGTACTTC

V: TRBV20-1
J: TRBJ2-5
size: .
D: TRBD1
CDR3: CSAKTGGGETQYF
DNA: TGCAGTGCAAAGACAGGGGGGGGAGAGACCCAGTACTTC

V: TRBV29-1
J: TRBJ1-2
size: once
D: TRBD1
CDR3: CSALDRDRGYGYTF
DNA: TGCAGCGCCCTGGACAGGGATAGGGGCTATGGCTACACCTTC

V: TRBV12-3/TRBV12-4
J: TRBJ2-3
size: .
D: TRBD2
CDR3: CASSSASGGRDTQYF
DNA: TGTGCCAGCAGTTCCGCTAGCGGGGGGAGGGATACGCAGTATTTT

V: TRBV5-1
J: TRBJ2-3
size: many
D: .
CDR3: CASRYSSSTDTQYF
DNA: TGCGCCAGCAGGTACAGCTCCAGCACAGATACGCAGTATTTT

V: TRBV7-9
J: TRBJ1-6
size: .
D: TRBD1
CDR3: CASRFSGGSGNSPLHF
DNA: TGTGCCAGCAGATTTTCAGGGGGCAGCGGTAATTCACCCCTCCACTTT

V: TRBV30
J: TRBJ1-4
size: .
D: .
CDR3: CATWGGGYNEKLFF
DNA: TGTGCCACTTGGGGTGGGGGCTATAATGAAAAACTGTTTTTT

V: TRBV2
J: TRBJ1-5
size: .
D: .
CDR3: CASSEDLSNQPQHF
DNA: TGTGCCAGCAGTGAAGATCTTAGCAATCAGCCCCAGCATTTT

V: TRBV6-2/TRBV6-3
J: TRBJ2-7
size: .
D: .
CDR3: CASSYPTTGTEQYF
DNA: TGTGCCAGCAGTTACCCGACGACAGGAACGGAGCAGTACTTC

V: TRBV20-1
J: TRBJ2-1
size: .
D: TRBD1
CDR3: CSASGQGGQFF
DNA: TGCAGTGCTTCAGGACAGGGTGGGCAGTTCTTC

V: TRBV10-3
J: TRBJ2-3
size: .
D: .
CDR3: CAISESMGGATDTQYF
DNA: TGTGCCATCAGTGAGTCGATGGGGGGCGCGACAGATACGCAGTATTTT

V: TRBV7-8
J: TRBJ1-5
size: .
D: .
CDR3: CASSLEPILYDQPQHF
DNA: TGTGCCAGCAGCTTAGAGCCAATTTTATATGATCAGCCCCAGCATTTT

V: TRBV6-6
J: TRBJ2-1
size: .
D: .
CDR3: CASSPTPVSYNGQFF
DNA: TGTGCCAGCAGCCCTACACCCGTTTCGTACAATGGGCAGTTCTTC

V: TRBV7-9
J: TRBJ1-4
size: .
D: .
CDR3: CASSLVTGGDEKLFF
DNA: TGTGCCAGCAGCTTAGTGACAGGCGGGGATGAAAAACTGTTTTTT

V: TRBV2
J: TRBJ2-7
size: .
D: .
CDR3: CASSVGSPEQYF
DNA: TGTGCCAGCAGTGTGGGGTCCCCCGAGCAGTACTTC

V: TRBV14
J: TRBJ1-4
size: few
D: .
CDR3: CASSQDSGRREKLFF
DNA: TGTGCCAGCAGCCAAGATTCCGGACGCCGAGAAAAACTGTTTTTT

V: TRBV12-3/TRBV12-4
J: TRBJ1-2
size: few
D: .
CDR3: CSSSLGSYTF
DNA: TGTTCCAGCAGTTTAGGGAGCTACACCTTC

V: TRBV7-9
J: TRBJ1-1
size: .
D: .
CDR3: CASSLAGREYTEAFF
DNA: TGTGCCAGCAGCTTAGCGGGCAGGGAATACACTGAAGCTTTCTTT

V: TRBV18
J: TRBJ1-1
size: .
D: .
CDR3: CASSPQGGEHTEAFF
DNA: TGTGCCAGCTCACCACAGGGGGGTGAGCACACTGAAGCTTTCTTT

V: TRBV20-1
J: TRBJ2-5
size: .
D: .
CDR3: CSARDVAETQSF
DNA: TGCAGTGCTAGAGACGTGGCAGAGACCCAGTCCTTC

V: TRBV7-9
J: TRBJ2-7
size: .
D: .
CDR3: CASSSWTDVNYEQYF
DNA: TGTGCCAGCAGTTCCTGGACAGACGTTAACTACGAGCAGTACTTC